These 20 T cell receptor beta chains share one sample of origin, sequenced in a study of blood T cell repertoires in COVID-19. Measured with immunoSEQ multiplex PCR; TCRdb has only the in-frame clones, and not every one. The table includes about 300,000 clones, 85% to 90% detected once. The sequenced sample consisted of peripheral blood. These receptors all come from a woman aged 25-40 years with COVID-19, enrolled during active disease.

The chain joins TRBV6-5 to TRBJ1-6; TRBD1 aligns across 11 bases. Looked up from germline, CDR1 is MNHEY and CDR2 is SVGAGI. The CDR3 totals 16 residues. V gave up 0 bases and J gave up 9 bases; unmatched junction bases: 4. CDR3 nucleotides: TGTGCCAGCAGTTACTCGGGACAGGGGGGCCTTTCACCCCTCCACTTT. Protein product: CASSYSGQGGLSPLHF.

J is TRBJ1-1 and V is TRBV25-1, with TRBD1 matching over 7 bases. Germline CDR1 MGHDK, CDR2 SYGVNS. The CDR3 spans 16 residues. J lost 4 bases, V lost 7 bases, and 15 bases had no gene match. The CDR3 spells CASIKTVRGLSTEAFF. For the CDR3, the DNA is TGTGCCAGCATTAAGACGGTGAGGGGGCTGAGCACTGAAGCTTTCTTT.

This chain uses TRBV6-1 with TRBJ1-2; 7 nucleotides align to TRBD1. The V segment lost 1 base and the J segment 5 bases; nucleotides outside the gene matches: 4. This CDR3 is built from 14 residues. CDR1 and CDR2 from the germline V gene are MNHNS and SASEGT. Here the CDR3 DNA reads TGTGCCAGCAGTGAAGGGATACAGGGGTATGGCTACACCTTC. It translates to CASSEGIQGYGYTF.

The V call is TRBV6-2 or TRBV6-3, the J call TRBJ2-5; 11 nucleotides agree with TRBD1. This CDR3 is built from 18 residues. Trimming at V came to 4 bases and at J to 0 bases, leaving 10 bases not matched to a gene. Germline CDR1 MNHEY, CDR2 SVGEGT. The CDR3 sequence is CASSSKDRGLWNQETQYF. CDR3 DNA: TGTGCCAGCAGTTCCAAGGACAGGGGGCTTTGGAACCAAGAGACCCAGTACTTC.

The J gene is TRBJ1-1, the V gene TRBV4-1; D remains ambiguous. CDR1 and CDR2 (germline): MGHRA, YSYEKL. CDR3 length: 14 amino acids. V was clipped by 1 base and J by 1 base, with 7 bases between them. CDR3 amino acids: CASSQGRGNTEAFF. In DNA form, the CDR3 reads TGCGCCAGCAGCCAAGGGAGAGGGAACACTGAAGCTTTCTTT.

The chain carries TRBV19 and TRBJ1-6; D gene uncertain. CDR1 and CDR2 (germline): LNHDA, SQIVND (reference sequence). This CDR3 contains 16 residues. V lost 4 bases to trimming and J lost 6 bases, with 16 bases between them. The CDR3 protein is CASSKPLRAGNSPLHF. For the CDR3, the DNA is TGTGCCAGTAGTAAACCGCTCCGGGCGGGTAATTCACCCCTCCACTTT.

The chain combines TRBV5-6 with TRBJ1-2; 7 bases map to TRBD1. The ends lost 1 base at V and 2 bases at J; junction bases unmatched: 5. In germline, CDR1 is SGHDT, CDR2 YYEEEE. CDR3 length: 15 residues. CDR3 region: CASSLISDRNYGYTF. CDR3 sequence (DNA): TGTGCCAGCAGCTTGATTTCGGACAGGAACTATGGCTACACCTTC.

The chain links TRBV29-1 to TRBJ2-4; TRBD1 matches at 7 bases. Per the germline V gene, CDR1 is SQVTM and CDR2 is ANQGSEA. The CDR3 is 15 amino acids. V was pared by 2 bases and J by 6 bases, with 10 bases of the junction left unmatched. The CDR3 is CSVEIDRAIGNIQYF. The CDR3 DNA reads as TGCAGCGTTGAAATTGACAGGGCGATCGGAAACATTCAGTACTTC.

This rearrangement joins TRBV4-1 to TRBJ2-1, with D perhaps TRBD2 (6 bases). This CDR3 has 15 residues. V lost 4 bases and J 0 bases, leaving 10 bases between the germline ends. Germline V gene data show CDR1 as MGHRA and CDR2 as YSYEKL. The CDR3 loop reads CASSPGGYSYNEQFF. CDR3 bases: TGCGCCAGCAGCCCCGGGGGATACTCCTACAATGAGCAGTTCTTC.

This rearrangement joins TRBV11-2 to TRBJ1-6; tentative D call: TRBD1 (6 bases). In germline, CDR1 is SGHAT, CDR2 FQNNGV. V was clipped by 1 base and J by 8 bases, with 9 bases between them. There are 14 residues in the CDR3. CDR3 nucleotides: TGTGCCAGCAGCTTAGCAGGGGTGCATTCACCCCTCCACTTT. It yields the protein CASSLAGVHSPLHF. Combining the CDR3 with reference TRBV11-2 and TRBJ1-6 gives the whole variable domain EAGVAQSPRYKIIEKRQSVAFWCNPISGHATLYWYQQILGQGPKLLIQFQNNGVVDDSQLPKDRFSAERLKGVDSTLKIQPAKLEDSAVYLCASSLAGVHSPLHFGNGTRLTVT.

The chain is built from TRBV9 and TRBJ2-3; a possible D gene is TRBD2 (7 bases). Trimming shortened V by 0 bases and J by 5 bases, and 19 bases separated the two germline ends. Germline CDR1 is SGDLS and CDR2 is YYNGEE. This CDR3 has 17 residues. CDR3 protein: CASSVAMAGAGGDTQYF. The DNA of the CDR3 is TGTGCCAGCAGCGTAGCTATGGCGGGGGCCGGGGGAGATACGCAGTATTTT. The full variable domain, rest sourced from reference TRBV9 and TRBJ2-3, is DSGVTQTPKHLITATGQRVTLRCSPRSGDLSVYWYQQSLDQGLQFLIQYYNGEERAKGNILERFSAQQFPDLHSELNLSSLELGDSALYFCASSVAMAGAGGDTQYFGPGTRLTVL.

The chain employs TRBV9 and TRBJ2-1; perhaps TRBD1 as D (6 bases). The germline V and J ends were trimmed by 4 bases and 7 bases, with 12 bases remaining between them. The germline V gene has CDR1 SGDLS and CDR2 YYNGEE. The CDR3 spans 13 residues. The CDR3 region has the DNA TGTGCCAGCAGCCCCCGGACAGTAAATGAGCAGTTCTTC. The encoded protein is CASSPRTVNEQFF.

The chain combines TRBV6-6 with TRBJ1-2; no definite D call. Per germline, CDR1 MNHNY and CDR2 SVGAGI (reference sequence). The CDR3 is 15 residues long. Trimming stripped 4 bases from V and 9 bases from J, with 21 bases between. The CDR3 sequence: CASSSPGHGEESYTF. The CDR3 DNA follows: TGTGCCAGCAGTTCCCCCGGCCACGGGGAGGAGAGCTACACCTTC.

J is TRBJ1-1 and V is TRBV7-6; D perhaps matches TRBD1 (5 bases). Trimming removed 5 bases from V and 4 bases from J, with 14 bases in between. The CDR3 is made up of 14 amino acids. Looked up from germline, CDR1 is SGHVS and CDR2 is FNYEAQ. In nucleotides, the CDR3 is TGTGCCAGCAGCCAACAGGCGGGGAGCACTGAAGCTTTCTTT. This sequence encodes CASSQQAGSTEAFF.

The DNA for the CDR3 is TGTGCCAGCAGCCGCCAGACCGGGACATCCCCCCTTTACAATGAGCAGTTCTTC. This codes for CASSRQTGTSPLYNEQFF. V gene TRBV5-8 combines with J gene TRBJ2-1, with D perhaps TRBD1 (6 bases). Germline V gene sequence: CDR1 SGHTS, CDR2 YDEGEE. The length of the CDR3 is 18 residues. The V end was cut by 4 bases, the J end by 4 bases, with 24 bases between.

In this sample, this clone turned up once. CDR3 sequence reads: CASSFGNQPQHF. The CDR3 nucleotides are TGTGCCAGCAGTTTCGGGAATCAGCCCCAGCATTTT. V gene TRBV12-3 or TRBV12-4 combines with J gene TRBJ1-5, with D hard to call. The CDR3 runs 12 residues. Between the trimmed V and J ends, which lost 3 bases and 4 bases, there was a span of 4 bases.

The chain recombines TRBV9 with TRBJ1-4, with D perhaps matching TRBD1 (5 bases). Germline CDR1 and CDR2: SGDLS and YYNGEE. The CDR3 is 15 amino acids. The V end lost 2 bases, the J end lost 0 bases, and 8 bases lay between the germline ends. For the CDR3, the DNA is TGTGCCAGCAGCGTGTCAGGGTCAACTAATGAAAAACTGTTTTTT. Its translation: CASSVSGSTNEKLFF.

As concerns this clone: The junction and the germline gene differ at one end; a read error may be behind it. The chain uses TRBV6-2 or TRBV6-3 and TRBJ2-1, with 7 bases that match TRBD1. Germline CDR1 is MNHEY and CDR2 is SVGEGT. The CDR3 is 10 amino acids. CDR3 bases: TGTGCCAGCAGTTCGGGACAGCTTCTCTTC. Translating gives CASSSGQLLF.

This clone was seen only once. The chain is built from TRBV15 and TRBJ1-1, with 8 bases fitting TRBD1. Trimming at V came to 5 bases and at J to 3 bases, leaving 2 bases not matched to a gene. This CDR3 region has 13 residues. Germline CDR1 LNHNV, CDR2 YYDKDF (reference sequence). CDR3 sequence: CATSPDRDTEAFF. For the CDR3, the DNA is TGTGCCACCAGCCCGGACAGGGACACTGAAGCTTTCTTT.

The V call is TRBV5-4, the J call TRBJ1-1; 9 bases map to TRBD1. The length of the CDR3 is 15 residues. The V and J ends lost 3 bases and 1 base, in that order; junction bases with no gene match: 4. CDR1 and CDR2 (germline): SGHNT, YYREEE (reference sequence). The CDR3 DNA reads TGTGCCAGCAGCTCAACGACAGGGGGGAACACTGAAGCTTTCTTT. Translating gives CASSSTTGGNTEAFF.